The rows below give T cell receptor beta chains drawn from one sample of a study of spatial heterogeneity in lung cancer. TCRdb redid the calling of the 5' RACE reads with MiXCR, one entry per CDR3 protein. The repertoire holds under 50,000 distinct CDR3 sequences, around 5% seen once, with 25% in the top ten. This sample comprised PBMCs, obtained at surgery. These receptors were obtained from a female donor with early-stage non-small cell lung cancer. Each CDR3 is given with its conserved first and last residue. The D gene is left open where the match is weak. Not every row has a clone size; where given, it reads once, few, many or a size class.

cdr3_length j_call v_call d_call clone_size cdr3_aa cdr3_nt
14 TRBJ2-2 TRBV9 - - CASSGTRGTGELFF TGTGCCAGCAGCGGGACCAGAGGGACCGGGGAGCTGTTTTTT
14 TRBJ1-1 TRBV5-5 - many CASSPTIANTEAFF TGTGCCAGCAGCCCCACAATCGCGAACACTGAAGCTTTCTTT
11 TRBJ2-7 TRBV7-9 - - CASSLTYEQYF TGTGCCAGCAGTCTCACTTACGAGCAGTACTTC
12 TRBJ2-1 TRBV7-2 TRBD2 many CASSLRAGGLDF TGTGCCAGCAGCTTACGGGCGGGGGGCCTTGATTTT
15 TRBJ2-7 TRBV29-1 - many CSVEDLVQGAYEQYF TGCAGCGTTGAAGATCTTGTTCAGGGAGCCTACGAGCAGTACTTC
16 TRBJ2-1 TRBV6-4 TRBD1 many CASSDRYRGRLGEQFF TGTGCCAGCAGTGACAGGTACAGGGGGCGGCTAGGTGAGCAGTTCTTC
13 TRBJ2-3 TRBV6-2/TRBV6-3 - - CASSQRTPDTQYF TGTGCCAGCAGCCAAAGGACACCTGATACGCAGTATTTT
14 TRBJ2-7 TRBV7-7 TRBD1 many CASSPGQGLYEQYF TGTGCCAGCAGCCCGGGACAGGGGCTTTACGAGCAGTACTTC
15 TRBJ1-3 TRBV6-2/TRBV6-3 - many CASSATGSSGNTIYF TGTGCCAGCAGTGCAACAGGGTCCTCTGGAAACACCATATATTTT
15 TRBJ2-3 TRBV7-8 - many CASSLSAASTDTQYF TGTGCCAGCAGCTTATCTGCTGCAAGCACAGATACGCAGTATTTT
12 TRBJ1-2 TRBV2 - - CASSGANYGYTF TGTGCCAGCAGTGGCGCAAACTATGGCTACACCTTC